These 2 T cell receptor beta chains share one sample of origin, sequenced in a study of blood T cell repertoires in COVID-19. Here immunoSEQ multiplex PCR was the method, and the copy in TCRdb shows in-frame clones only, minus some. There are approximately 150,000 clones in the sample; 84% occur only once, and roughly 3.4% lies in the top ten. Material: PBMCs or T cells enriched from blood (not recorded which). The receptors derive from a woman aged 50 to 65 with acute COVID-19.

The CDR3 DNA reads TGTGCCTGGAGAGATAGCGGGAGGGCGTTATACAATGAGCAGTTCTTC. It specifies CAWRDSGRALYNEQFF. The chain couples TRBV30 to TRBJ2-1; 11 bases fit TRBD2. Per germline, CDR1 GTSNPN and CDR2 SVGIG (reference sequence). The CDR3 has 16 amino acids. V dropped 3 bases and J dropped 4; count of bases not matched to a gene: 8.

The gene calls are TRBV19 and TRBJ1-5; D may be TRBD1 (5 bases). The V end lost 4 bases, the J end lost 7 bases, and 11 bases lay between the germline ends. CDR1 LNHDA and CDR2 SQIVND come from the germline V gene (reference sequence). The CDR3 is made up of 13 amino acids. The CDR3 reads CASSKGHGQPQHF. CDR3 nucleotide sequence: TGTGCCAGTAGTAAGGGGCATGGGCAGCCCCAGCATTTT.